Below are 18 T cell receptor beta chains sequenced from a single sample in a study of cytomegalovirus exposure and HLA in healthy donors. The study ran its PCR with 60 Vbeta and 13 Jbeta primers. Using immunoSEQ multiplex PCR, the repertoire was profiled, and TCRdb retains in-frame clones only, with some absent. Here the sample spans roughly 140,000 clones, roughly three quarters being singletons. Sequenced input: PBMCs. The receptors derive from a man between 60 and 75 years old in good health and CMV-seronegative.

The genes are TRBV28 and TRBJ1-1; 8 bases are a match to TRBD1. The V gene's germline CDR1 is MDHEN and CDR2 SYDVKM. The CDR3 has 14 residues. The J segment lost 4 bases and the V segment lost 5 bases, leaving 6 bases of the junction unmatched. In nucleotides, the CDR3 is TGTGCCAGCAGTCCGACAGGGGAAGGCACTGAAGCTTTCTTT. Protein product: CASSPTGEGTEAFF.

This clone was seen more than once but under ten times. V is TRBV19 and J is TRBJ2-1; 8 bases line up with TRBD2. CDR1 is LNHDA, CDR2 SQIVND, per germline (reference sequence). The junction had 9 bases not matched to a gene; V was cut back by 9 bases and J by 5 bases. The CDR3 is 14 residues long. This CDR3 is CASSPLAANNEQFF. In DNA, the CDR3 is TGTGCCAGCTCGCCACTAGCGGCAAACAATGAGCAGTTCTTC.

This chain links TRBV29-1 with TRBJ2-5, with 11 bases aligning to TRBD1. The J call may be faulty, since TRBJ2-7 better matches the DNA end. This CDR3 contains 13 residues. The V gene's germline CDR1 is SQVTM and CDR2 ANQGSEA. The CDR3 DNA is TGCAGCGTTGGGACAGGGGGCACCTACGAGCAGTACTTC. This codes for CSVGTGGTYEQYF.

CDR3 in amino acids: CASSLGGDHEQFF. In DNA, the CDR3 is TGTGCCAGCAGCTTAGGTGGAGATCATGAGCAGTTCTTC. This rearrangement joins TRBV11-3 to TRBJ2-1; D gene uncertain. The V gene's germline CDR1 is SGHNT and CDR2 YENEEA. V was cut by 1 base and J by 8 bases, with 9 bases left in between. The CDR3 spans 13 residues.

The chain joins TRBV19 to TRBJ2-2; the D gene is possibly TRBD2 (5 bases). Trimming took off 3 bases at V and 2 bases at J, with 10 bases between the two ends. The CDR3 is 15 residues long. Germline V gives CDR1 LNHDA, CDR2 SQIVND (reference sequence). This chain's CDR3 is CASSINGVNTGELFF. CDR3 sequence (DNA): TGTGCCAGTAGTATTAACGGGGTAAACACCGGGGAGCTGTTTTTT.

The gene calls are TRBV6-1 and TRBJ2-5; D not certain. CDR1 and CDR2 from the germline V gene are MNHNS and SASEGT. This CDR3 has 14 residues. The V and J ends lost 3 bases and 0 bases respectively, with 8 bases between them. The CDR3 region is CASSDQLYQETQYF. CDR3 nucleotides: TGTGCCAGCAGTGACCAACTGTACCAAGAGACCCAGTACTTC.

This clone was seen just once. J is TRBJ1-5 and V is TRBV28, with D possibly TRBD1 on 5 matching bases. With 8 bases removed from V and 0 bases from J, the gap between germline ends came to 8 bases. The CDR3 consists of 13 residues. Germline CDR1 MDHEN, CDR2 SYDVKM. DNA for the CDR3: TGTGCCAGCTGGGGCGATAGCAATCAGCCCCAGCATTTT. This sequence encodes CASWGDSNQPQHF. Using reference TRBV28 and TRBJ1-5 for the parts outside the CDR3, the full variable domain is DVKVTQSSRYLVKRTGEKVFLECVQDMDHENMFWYRQDPGLGLRLIYFSYDVKMKEKGDIPEGYSVSREKKERFSLILESASTNQTSMYLCASWGDSNQPQHFGDGTRLSIL.

The rearrangement uses TRBV5-1 and TRBJ1-5; 7 nucleotides line up with TRBD1. Germline assignment: CDR1 SGHRS and CDR2 YFSETQ. J lost 4 bases, V lost 4 bases, and 14 bases had no gene match. CDR3 length equals 17 residues. CDR3 sequence (DNA): TGCGCCAGCAGCCCAACCACAGGGGCCGCTCCTAATCAGCCCCAGCATTTT. Amino acid sequence: CASSPTTGAAPNQPQHF.

This rearrangement joins TRBV27 to TRBJ1-2, with TRBD1 as a possible D gene (6 bases). The germline gives CDR1 MNHEY, CDR2 SMNVEV (reference sequence). Trimming shortened V by 0 bases and J by 4 bases, and 12 bases separated the two germline ends. CDR3 length: 15 amino acids. This CDR3 reads CASSLSETGSYGYTF. In nucleotides, the CDR3 is TGTGCCAGCAGTTTATCGGAAACAGGGAGCTATGGCTACACCTTC.

J is TRBJ1-3 and V is TRBV19; D gene ambiguous. CDR1 is LNHDA, CDR2 SQIVND, per germline (reference sequence). V gave up 7 bases and J gave up 0 bases, with 10 bases separating them. The CDR3 consists of 14 residues. The CDR3 reads CASTGESSGNTIYF. CDR3 DNA sequence: TGTGCCAGTACCGGGGAGAGCTCTGGAAACACCATATATTTT.

CDR3 protein: CASSPPGRERNTIYF. DNA of the CDR3: TGTGCCAGCAGCCCCCCGGGAAGGGAGCGAAACACCATATATTTT. J is TRBJ1-3 and V is TRBV28; D remains ambiguous. The germline V gene encodes CDR1 MDHEN and CDR2 SYDVKM. The CDR3 is made up of 15 amino acids. Deletions cut 6 bases from V and 5 bases from J, with 17 bases between.

This clone was counted a few times. The V call is TRBV7-3, the J call TRBJ2-1, with a tentative D call TRBD2 (5 bases). Germline V gene sequence: CDR1 SGHTA, CDR2 FQGTGA. CDR3 size: 15 residues. The V end lost 5 bases, the J end lost 2 bases, and 13 bases lay between the germline ends. For the CDR3, the DNA is TGTGCCAGCAGCCCCGCGCGGGCAGCCTACAATGAGCAGTTCTTC. It translates to CASSPARAAYNEQFF.

V gene TRBV28 combines with J gene TRBJ2-2, with D maybe TRBD1 (6 bases). With 3 bases removed from V and 9 bases from J, the gap between germline ends came to 14 bases. This CDR3 has 14 residues. Germline V gene sequence: CDR1 MDHEN, CDR2 SYDVKM. CDR3 DNA sequence: TGTGCCAGCAGTTTCGCAGGGGTTACCTGGGAGCTGTTTTTT. Its translation is CASSFAGVTWELFF.

This chain connects TRBV10-2 to TRBJ1-1, with a possible D match to TRBD1 (6 bases). Trimming removed 1 base from V and 0 bases from J, with 12 bases in between. The CDR3 is 16 residues long. The V gene's germline CDR1 is WSHSY and CDR2 SAAADI. The CDR3 sequence is CASSEWSGEVNTEAFF. The DNA of the CDR3 is TGCGCCAGCAGTGAGTGGTCAGGGGAAGTGAACACTGAAGCTTTCTTT.

This rearrangement joins TRBV5-1 to TRBJ2-1, with 13 bases matching TRBD2. The CDR3 is 17 residues long. CDR1 SGHRS and CDR2 YFSETQ come from the germline V gene. Trimming cost V 5 bases and J 1 base; bases outside gene matches: 6. The DNA of the CDR3 is TGCGCCAGCAGGTCGACTAGCGGGAGGAGATCCTACAATGAGCAGTTCTTC. Protein: CASRSTSGRRSYNEQFF.

This clone was seen once. This chain uses TRBV2 with TRBJ2-3, with a possible D match to TRBD1 (6 bases). In germline, CDR1 is SNHLY, CDR2 FYNNEI. V lost 6 bases, J lost 2 bases, and 15 bases lay in between. The CDR3 runs to 15 residues. The CDR3: CASRRVGTSTDTQYF. The CDR3, as DNA: TGTGCCAGCAGGAGGGTGGGGACATCCACAGATACGCAGTATTTT.

This clone was found a few times. The rearrangement joins TRBV7-3 to TRBJ2-7, with 7 bases identical to TRBD1. V lost 5 bases, J lost 3 bases, and 10 bases stayed unmatched. The CDR3 loop spans 15 amino acids. Per the germline V gene, CDR1 is SGHTA and CDR2 is FQGTGA. The CDR3 sequence is CASSPRQGRNYEQYF. The CDR3 DNA sequence: TGTGCCAGCAGCCCCAGACAGGGCAGGAACTACGAGCAGTACTTC.

The rearrangement joins TRBV10-1 to TRBJ1-5; the match to TRBD1 covers 8 bases. The germline V gene has CDR1 WNHNN and CDR2 SYGVQD (reference sequence). The ends lost 6 bases at V and 2 bases at J; junction bases unmatched: 6. The CDR3 totals 15 residues. CDR3 in amino acids: CASSPTGVGNQPQHF. CDR3 nucleotides: TGCGCCAGCAGCCCGACAGGGGTTGGCAATCAGCCCCAGCATTTT.